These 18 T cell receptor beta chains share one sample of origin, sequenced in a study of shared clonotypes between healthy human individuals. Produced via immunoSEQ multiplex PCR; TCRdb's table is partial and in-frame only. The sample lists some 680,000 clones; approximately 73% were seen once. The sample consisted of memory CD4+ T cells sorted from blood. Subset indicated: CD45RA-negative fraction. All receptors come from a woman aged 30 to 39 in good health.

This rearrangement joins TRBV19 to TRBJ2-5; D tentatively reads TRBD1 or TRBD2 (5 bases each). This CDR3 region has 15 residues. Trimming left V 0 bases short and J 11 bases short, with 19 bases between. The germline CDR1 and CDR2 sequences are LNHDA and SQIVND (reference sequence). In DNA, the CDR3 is TGTGCCAGTAGTATAGAATCCGGGACCGTTAACCAGCAGTACTTC. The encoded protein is CASSIESGTVNQQYF.

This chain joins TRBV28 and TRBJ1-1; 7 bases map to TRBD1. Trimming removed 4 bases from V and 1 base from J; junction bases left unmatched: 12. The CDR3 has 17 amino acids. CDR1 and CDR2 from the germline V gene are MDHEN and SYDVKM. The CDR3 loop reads CASSSYYQGDSNTEAFF. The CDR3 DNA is TGTGCCAGCAGTTCATATTATCAGGGGGACTCGAACACTGAAGCTTTCTTT.

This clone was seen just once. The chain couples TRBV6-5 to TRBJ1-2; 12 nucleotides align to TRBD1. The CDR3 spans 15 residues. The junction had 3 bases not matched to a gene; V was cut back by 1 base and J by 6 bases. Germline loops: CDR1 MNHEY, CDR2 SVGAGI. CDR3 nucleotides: TGTGCCAGCAGTTACTTGGGACAGGGGGCGGATGGCTACACCTTC. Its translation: CASSYLGQGADGYTF.

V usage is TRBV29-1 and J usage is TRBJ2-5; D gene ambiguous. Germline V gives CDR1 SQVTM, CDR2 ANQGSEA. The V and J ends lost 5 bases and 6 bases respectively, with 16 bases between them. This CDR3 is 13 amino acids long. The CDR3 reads CSVNPLNTKTQYF. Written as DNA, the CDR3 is TGCAGCGTTAATCCCTTGAATACGAAGACCCAGTACTTC.

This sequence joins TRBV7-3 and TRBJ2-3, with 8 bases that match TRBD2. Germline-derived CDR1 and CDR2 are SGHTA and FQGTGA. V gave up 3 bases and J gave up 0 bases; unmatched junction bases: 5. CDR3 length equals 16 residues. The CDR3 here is CASSFWASGSTDTQYF. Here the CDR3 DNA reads TGTGCCAGCAGCTTTTGGGCTAGCGGGAGCACAGATACGCAGTATTTT.

CDR3 sequence (DNA): TGTGCCAGCAGAAGATCATTCGGGAGTAGGCAAGAGACCCAGTACTTC. It yields the protein CASRRSFGSRQETQYF. V gene TRBV7-2 combines with J gene TRBJ2-5; D may be TRBD2 (6 bases). The V end lost 6 bases, the J end lost 2 bases, and 19 bases lay between the germline ends. Germline CDR1 SGHTA, CDR2 FQGNSA. CDR3 length: 16 residues.

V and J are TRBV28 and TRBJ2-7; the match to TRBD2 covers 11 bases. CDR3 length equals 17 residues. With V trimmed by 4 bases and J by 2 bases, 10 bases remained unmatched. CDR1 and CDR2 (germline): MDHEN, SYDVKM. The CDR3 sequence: CASSSLLASGRTYEQYF. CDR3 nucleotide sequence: TGTGCCAGCAGTTCATTGTTAGCTAGCGGGAGGACCTACGAGCAGTACTTC.

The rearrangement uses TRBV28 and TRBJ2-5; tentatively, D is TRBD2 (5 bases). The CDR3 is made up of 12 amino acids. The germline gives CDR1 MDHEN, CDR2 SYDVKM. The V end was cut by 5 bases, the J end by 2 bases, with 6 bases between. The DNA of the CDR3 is TGTGCCAGCAGTGTAGCGCAAGAGACCCAGTACTTC. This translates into CASSVAQETQYF. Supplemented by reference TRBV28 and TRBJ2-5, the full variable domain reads DVKVTQSSRYLVKRTGEKVFLECVQDMDHENMFWYRQDPGLGLRLIYFSYDVKMKEKGDIPEGYSVSREKKERFSLILESASTNQTSMYLCASSVAQETQYFGPGTRLLVL.

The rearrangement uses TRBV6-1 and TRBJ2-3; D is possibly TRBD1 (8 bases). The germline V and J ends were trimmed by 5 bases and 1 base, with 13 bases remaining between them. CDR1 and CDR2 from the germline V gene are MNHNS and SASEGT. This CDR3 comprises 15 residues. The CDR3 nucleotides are TGTGCCAGCAGTTGGGGGGGACAGGGCACAGATACGCAGTATTTT. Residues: CASSWGGQGTDTQYF.

CDR3 DNA: TGTGCCAGCAGCCCGTTGGTGACGAGCGGCAATGAGCAGTTCTTC. Amino acid sequence: CASSPLVTSGNEQFF. The chain carries TRBV7-9 and TRBJ2-1; D perhaps matches TRBD2 (5 bases). Germline V CDR1 and CDR2: SEHNR, FQNEAQ (reference sequence). The CDR3 runs to 15 residues. V gave up 5 bases and J gave up 6 bases, with 17 bases separating them.

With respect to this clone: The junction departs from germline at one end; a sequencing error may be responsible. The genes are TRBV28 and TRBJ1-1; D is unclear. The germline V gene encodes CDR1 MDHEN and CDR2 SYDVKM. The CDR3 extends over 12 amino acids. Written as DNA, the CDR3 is TGTGCCAGCAGCCTACAATTGCACAGCGTAAATTTT. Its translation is CASSLQLHSVNF.

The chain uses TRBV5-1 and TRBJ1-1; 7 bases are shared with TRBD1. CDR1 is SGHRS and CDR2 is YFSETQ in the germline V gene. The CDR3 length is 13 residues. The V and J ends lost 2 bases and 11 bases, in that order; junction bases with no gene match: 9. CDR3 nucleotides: TGCGCCAGCAGCTTAGGGGACAGCGGTGGGGCTTTCTTT. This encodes CASSLGDSGGAFF.

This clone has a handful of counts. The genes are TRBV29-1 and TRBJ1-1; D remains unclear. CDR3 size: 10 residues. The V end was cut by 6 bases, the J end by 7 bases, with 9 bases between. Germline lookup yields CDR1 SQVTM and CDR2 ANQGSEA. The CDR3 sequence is CSVETSEAFF. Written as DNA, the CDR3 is TGCAGCGTCGAGACAAGTGAAGCTTTCTTT.

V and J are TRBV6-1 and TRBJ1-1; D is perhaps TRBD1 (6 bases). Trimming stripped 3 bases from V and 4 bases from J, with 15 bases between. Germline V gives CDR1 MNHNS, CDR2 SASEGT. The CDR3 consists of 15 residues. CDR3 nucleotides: TGTGCCAGCAGTGAGAGGCCTCAGGGGAGCACTGAAGCTTTCTTT. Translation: CASSERPQGSTEAFF.

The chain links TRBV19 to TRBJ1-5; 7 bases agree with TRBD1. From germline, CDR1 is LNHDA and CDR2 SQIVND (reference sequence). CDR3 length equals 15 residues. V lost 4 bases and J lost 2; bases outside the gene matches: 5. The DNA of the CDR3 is TGTGCCAGTAGTAACACAGGGGTCGGCAATCAGCCCCAGCATTTT. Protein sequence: CASSNTGVGNQPQHF.

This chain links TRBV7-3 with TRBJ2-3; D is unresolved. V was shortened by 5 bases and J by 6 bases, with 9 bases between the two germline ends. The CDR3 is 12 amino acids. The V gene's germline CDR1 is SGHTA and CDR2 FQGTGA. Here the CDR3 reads CASSPSSDTQYF. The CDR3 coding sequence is TGTGCCAGCAGCCCATCCTCCGATACGCAGTATTTT.

The CDR3 sequence is CASSATGGNYGYTF. The CDR3 DNA sequence: TGTGCCAGCAGCGCGACAGGGGGTAACTATGGCTACACCTTC. The chain carries TRBV9 and TRBJ1-2; 9 bases are a match to TRBD1. After removal of 3 bases from V and 1 base from J, the junction contained 1 base not matched to a gene. This CDR3 spans 14 amino acids. Germline CDR1 and CDR2: SGDLS and YYNGEE.

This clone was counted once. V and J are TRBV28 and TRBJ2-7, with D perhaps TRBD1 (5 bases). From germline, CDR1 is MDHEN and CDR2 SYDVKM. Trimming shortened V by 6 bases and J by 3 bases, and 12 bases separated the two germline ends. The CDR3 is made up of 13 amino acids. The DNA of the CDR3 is TGTGCCAGCAGCAGGACACCGAGCTACGAGCAGTACTTC. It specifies CASSRTPSYEQYF.